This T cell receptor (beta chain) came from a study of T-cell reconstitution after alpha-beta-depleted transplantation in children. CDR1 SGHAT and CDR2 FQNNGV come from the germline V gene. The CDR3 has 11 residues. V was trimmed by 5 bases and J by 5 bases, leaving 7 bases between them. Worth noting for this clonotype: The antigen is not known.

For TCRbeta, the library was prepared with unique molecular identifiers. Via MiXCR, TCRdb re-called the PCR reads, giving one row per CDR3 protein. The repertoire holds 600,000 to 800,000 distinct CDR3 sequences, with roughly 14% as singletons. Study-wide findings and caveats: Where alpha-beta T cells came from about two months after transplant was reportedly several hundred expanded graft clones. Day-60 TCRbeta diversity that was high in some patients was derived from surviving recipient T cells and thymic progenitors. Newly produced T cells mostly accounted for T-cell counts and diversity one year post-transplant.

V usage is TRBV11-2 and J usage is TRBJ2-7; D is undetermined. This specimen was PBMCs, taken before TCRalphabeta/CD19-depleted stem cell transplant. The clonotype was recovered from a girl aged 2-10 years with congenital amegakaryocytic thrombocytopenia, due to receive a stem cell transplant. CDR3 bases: TGTGCCAGCAGCCGCCGTCACGAGCAGTACTTC. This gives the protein CASSRRHEQYF. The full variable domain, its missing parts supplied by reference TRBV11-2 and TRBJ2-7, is EAGVAQSPRYKIIEKRQSVAFWCNPISGHATLYWYQQILGQGPKLLIQFQNNGVVDDSQLPKDRFSAERLKGVDSTLKIQPAKLEDSAVYLCASSRRHEQYFGPGTRLTVT.